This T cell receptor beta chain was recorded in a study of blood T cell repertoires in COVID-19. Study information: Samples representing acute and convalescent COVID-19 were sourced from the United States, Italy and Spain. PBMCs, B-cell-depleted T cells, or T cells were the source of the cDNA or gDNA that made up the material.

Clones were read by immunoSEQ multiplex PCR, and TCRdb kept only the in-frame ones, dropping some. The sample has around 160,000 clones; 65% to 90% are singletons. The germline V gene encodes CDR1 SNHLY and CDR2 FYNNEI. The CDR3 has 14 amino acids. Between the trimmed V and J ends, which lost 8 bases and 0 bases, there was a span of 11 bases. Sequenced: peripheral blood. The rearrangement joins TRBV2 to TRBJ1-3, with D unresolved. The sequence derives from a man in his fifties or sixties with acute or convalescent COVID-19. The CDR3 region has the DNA TGTGCCAGCGAGTACGGGAACTCTGGAAACACCATATATTTT. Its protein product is CASEYGNSGNTIYF.